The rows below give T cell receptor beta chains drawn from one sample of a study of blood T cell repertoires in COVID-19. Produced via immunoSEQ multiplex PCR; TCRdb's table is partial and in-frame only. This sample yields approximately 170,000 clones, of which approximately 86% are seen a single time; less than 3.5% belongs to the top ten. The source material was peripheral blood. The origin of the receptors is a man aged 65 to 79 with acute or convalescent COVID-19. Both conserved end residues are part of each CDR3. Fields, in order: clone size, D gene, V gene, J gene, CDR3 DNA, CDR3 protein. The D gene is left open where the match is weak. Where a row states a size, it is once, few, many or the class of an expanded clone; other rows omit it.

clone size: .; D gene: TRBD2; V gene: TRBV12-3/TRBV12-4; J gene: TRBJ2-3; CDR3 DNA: TGTGCCAGCAGCTACGGGGGGGGAAATACGCAGTATTTT; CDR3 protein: CASSYGGGNTQYF
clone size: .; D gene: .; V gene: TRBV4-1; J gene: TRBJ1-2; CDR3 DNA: TGCGCCAGCAGCCAAGATATAAGGGCGGGAGGCTATGGCTACACCTTC; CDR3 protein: CASSQDIRAGGYGYTF
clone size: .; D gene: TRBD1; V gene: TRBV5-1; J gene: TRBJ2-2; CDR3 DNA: TGCGCCAGCAGCCCCTTGGACAGGGGTGGGACCGGGGAGCTGTTTTTT; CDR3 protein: CASSPLDRGGTGELFF
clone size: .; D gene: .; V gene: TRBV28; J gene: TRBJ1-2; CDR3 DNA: TGTGCCAGCAGTTTTCAGAACGACTATGGCTACACCTTC; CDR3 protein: CASSFQNDYGYTF
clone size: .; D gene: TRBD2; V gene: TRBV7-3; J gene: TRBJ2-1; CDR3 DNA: TGTGCCAGCAGCTTAGGACTAGCGGGGACCCAGTTCTTC; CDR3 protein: CASSLGLAGTQFF
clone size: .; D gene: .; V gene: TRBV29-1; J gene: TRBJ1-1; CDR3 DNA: TGCAGCGTCCTGTATTCGACAGACTACACTGAAGCTTTCTTT; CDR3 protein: CSVLYSTDYTEAFF
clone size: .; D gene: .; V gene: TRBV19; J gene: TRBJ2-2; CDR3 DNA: TGTGCCAGTATGAGAGGGAACGCGAACACCGGGGAGCTGTTTTTT; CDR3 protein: CASMRGNANTGELFF
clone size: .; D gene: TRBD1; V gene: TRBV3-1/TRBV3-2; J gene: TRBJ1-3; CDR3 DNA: TGTGCCAGCAGCCAACGGGGGACAGGCTCTGGAAACACCATATATTTT; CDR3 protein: CASSQRGTGSGNTIYF
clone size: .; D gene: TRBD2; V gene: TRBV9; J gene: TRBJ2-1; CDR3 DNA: TGTGCCAGCAGCACCCCCCTCCGGACTAGCGGGAGGGCCTACAATGAGCAGTTCTTC; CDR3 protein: CASSTPLRTSGRAYNEQFF
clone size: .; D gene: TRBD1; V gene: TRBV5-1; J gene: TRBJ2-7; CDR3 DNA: TGCGCCAGCAGCTTTAACAGGGGGCACTACGAGCAGTACTTC; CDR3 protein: CASSFNRGHYEQYF
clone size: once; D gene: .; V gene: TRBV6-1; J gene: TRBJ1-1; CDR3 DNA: TGTGCCAGCAGTGACCCGGGAACCACTGAAGCTTTCTTT; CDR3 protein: CASSDPGTTEAFF
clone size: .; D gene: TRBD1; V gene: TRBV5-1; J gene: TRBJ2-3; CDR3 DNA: TGCGCCAGCAGGTTCGGGACAGGGTCAGATACGCAGTATTTT; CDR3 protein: CASRFGTGSDTQYF
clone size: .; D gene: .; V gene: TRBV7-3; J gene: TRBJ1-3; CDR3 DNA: TGTGCCAGCAGCTTAAACGGGGGAACCGGAAACACCATATATTTT; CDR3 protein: CASSLNGGTGNTIYF
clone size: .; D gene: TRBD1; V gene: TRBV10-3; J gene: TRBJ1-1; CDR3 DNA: TGTGCCTCAAAGGGGTCACAGGGGGCGTTGGACACTGAAGCTTTCTTT; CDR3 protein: CASKGSQGALDTEAFF
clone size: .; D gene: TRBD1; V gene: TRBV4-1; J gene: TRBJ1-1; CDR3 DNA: TGCGCCAGCAGTTCCAGGGGGCGCGAGGCTGAAGCTTTCTTT; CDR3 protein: CASSSRGREAEAFF
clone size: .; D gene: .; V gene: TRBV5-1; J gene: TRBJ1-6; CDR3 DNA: TGCGCCAGCAGCTTGGGAGGAGGTGATAATTCACCCCTCCACTTT; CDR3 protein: CASSLGGGDNSPLHF
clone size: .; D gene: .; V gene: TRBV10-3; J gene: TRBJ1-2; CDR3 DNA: TGTGCCATCAGTGAGTCAAGAGGGAGGACTAACTATGGCTACACCTTC; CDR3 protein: CAISESRGRTNYGYTF
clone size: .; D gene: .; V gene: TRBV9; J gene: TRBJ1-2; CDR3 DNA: TGTGCCAGCAGCCAGGCGAGCTATGGCTACACCTTC; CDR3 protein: CASSQASYGYTF
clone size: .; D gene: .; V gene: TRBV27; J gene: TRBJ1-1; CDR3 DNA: TGTGCCAGCGCCAGGGGTCAATGGGGCACTGAAGCTTTCTTT; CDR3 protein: CASARGQWGTEAFF
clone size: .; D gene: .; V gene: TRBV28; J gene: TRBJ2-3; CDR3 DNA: TGTGCCAGCAGTTCGCGGGGGCGACACAACACAGATACGCAGTATTTT; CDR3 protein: CASSSRGRHNTDTQYF
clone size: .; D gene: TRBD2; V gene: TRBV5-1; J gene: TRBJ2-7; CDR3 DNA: TGCGCCAGCAGCTTGACGACTAGCGGAGGAAGCGAGCAGTACTTC; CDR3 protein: CASSLTTSGGSEQYF
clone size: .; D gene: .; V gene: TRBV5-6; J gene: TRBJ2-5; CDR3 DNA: TGTGCCAGCAGCTTGGTTGGAGATAAGACCCAGTACTTC; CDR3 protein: CASSLVGDKTQYF
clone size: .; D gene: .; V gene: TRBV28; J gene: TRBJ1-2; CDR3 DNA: TGTGCCAGCATTAAAGGGCAGGGCTATGGCTACACCTTC; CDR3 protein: CASIKGQGYGYTF
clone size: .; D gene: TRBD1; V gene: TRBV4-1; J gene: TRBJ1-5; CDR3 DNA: TGCGCCAGCAGCCAACTGGACAGGGGATACAATCAGCCCCAGCATTTT; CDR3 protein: CASSQLDRGYNQPQHF
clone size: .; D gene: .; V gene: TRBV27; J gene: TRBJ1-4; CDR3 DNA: TGTGCCAGCAGGGGCCCGTCTAATGAAAAACTGTTTTTT; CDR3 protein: CASRGPSNEKLFF
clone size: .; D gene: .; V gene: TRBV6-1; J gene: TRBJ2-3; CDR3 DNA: TGTGCCAGCAGTGAACACCAGGCGGATACGCAGTATTTT; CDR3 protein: CASSEHQADTQYF
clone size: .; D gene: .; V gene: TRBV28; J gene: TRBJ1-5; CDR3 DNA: TGTGCCAGCAGTTCCGGACAAGAGGAACCCCAGCATTTT; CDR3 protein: CASSSGQEEPQHF